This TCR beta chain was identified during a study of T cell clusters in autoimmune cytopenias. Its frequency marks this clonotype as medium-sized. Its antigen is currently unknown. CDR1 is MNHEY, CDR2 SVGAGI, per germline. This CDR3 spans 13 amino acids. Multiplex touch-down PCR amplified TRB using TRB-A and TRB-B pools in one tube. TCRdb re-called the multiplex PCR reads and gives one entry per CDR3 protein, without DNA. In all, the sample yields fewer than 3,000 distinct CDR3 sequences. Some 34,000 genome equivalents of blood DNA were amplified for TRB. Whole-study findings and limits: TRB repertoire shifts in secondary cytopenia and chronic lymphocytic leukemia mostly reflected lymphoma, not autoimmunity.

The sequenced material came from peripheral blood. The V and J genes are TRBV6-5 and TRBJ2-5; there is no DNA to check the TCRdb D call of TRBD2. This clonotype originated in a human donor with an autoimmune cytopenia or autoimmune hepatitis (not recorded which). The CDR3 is CASSLLAAETQYF.